Presented here are 20 T cell receptor beta chains from one specimen sequenced in a study of blood T cell repertoires in COVID-19. TCRdb keeps only in-frame clones here, not all; method: immunoSEQ multiplex PCR. The profile shows 200,000 or so clones, 87% of them singletons. The sample was peripheral blood. Receptors originate from a middle-aged man with active or convalescent COVID-19.

The chain recombines TRBV7-9 with TRBJ1-3; 8 bases are shared with TRBD1. After removal of 5 bases from V and 4 bases from J, the junction contained 7 bases not matched to a gene. The CDR3 loop spans 15 amino acids. Germline V CDR1 and CDR2: SEHNR, FQNEAQ (reference sequence). This chain's CDR3 is CASSPAGTGGNTIYF. The CDR3 coding sequence is TGTGCCAGCAGCCCCGCCGGGACAGGAGGAAACACCATATATTTT.

The V gene is TRBV5-6, the J gene TRBJ2-3; 9 bases are shared with TRBD1. V trimming: 3 bases; J trimming: 6 bases; junction bases outside the gene matches: 11. Per germline, CDR1 SGHDT and CDR2 YYEEEE. The CDR3 covers 16 residues. The CDR3 reads CASSSKRDRVVDTQYF. In DNA, the CDR3 is TGTGCCAGCAGCTCTAAACGGGACAGGGTTGTTGATACGCAGTATTTT.

This chain connects TRBV19 to TRBJ1-1; possible D gene TRBD1, 5 bases. This CDR3 is built from 13 residues. V was cut by 2 bases and J by 5 bases, with 9 bases left in between. The germline V gene encodes CDR1 LNHDA and CDR2 SQIVND (reference sequence). CDR3 sequence: CASSISGLTEAFF. For the CDR3, the DNA is TGTGCCAGTAGTATATCAGGGTTGACTGAAGCTTTCTTT. Supplemented by reference TRBV19 and TRBJ1-1, the full variable domain reads DGGITQSPKYLFRKEGQNVTLSCEQNLNHDAMYWYRQDPGQGLRLIYYSQIVNDFQKGDIAEGYSVSREKKESFPLTVTSAQKNPTAFYLCASSISGLTEAFFGQGTRLTVV.

The genes are TRBV21-1 and TRBJ1-1; the table's D gene call, TRBD1, was not cross checked with the DNA. TRBV21-1 has pseudogene status. This CDR3 has 12 residues. The CDR3 spells CASCWDRESAFF. CDR3 in DNA: TGTGCCAGCTGCTGGGACAGGGAGAGTGCTTTCTTT.

The chain employs TRBV7-9 and TRBJ1-1; D call uncertain. This CDR3 is built from 14 residues. Germline loops: CDR1 SEHNR, CDR2 FQNEAQ (reference sequence). The V gene lost 1 base and the J gene lost 2 bases, with 8 bases spanning the gap. In nucleotides, the CDR3 is TGTGCCAGCAGCTTAGTGGTAGTAAACACTGAAGCTTTCTTT. Protein sequence: CASSLVVVNTEAFF.

The chain employs TRBV5-1 and TRBJ1-2; D remains ambiguous. CDR1 is SGHRS, CDR2 YFSETQ, per germline. The V gene lost 0 bases and the J gene lost 3 bases, with 15 bases spanning the gap. The CDR3 is 16 amino acids. For the CDR3, the DNA is TGCGCCAGCAGCTTGGTGGGAGGACTGGTGGACTATGGCTACACCTTC. It yields the protein CASSLVGGLVDYGYTF.

The J gene is TRBJ1-1, the V gene TRBV4-1, with D tentatively TRBD1 (5 bases). CDR1 is MGHRA, CDR2 YSYEKL, per germline. This CDR3 comprises 15 residues. Trimming shortened V by 0 bases and J by 6 bases, and 14 bases separated the two germline ends. The CDR3 DNA follows: TGCGCCAGCAGCCAAGATTCAATCCTAGGGGCTGAAGCTTTCTTT. Encoded protein: CASSQDSILGAEAFF.

This sequence joins TRBV28 and TRBJ1-3; D uncertain. This CDR3 spans 15 amino acids. The V and J ends lost 3 bases and 1 base respectively, with 10 bases between them. Looked up from germline, CDR1 is MDHEN and CDR2 is SYDVKM. The CDR3 is CASSFTVASGNTIYF. DNA of the CDR3: TGTGCCAGCAGTTTCACAGTCGCTTCTGGAAACACCATATATTTT. The variable domain in full, completed from reference TRBV28 and TRBJ1-3, reads DVKVTQSSRYLVKRTGEKVFLECVQDMDHENMFWYRQDPGLGLRLIYFSYDVKMKEKGDIPEGYSVSREKKERFSLILESASTNQTSMYLCASSFTVASGNTIYFGEGSWLTVV.

The V gene is TRBV18, the J gene TRBJ2-7, with 8 nucleotides matching TRBD1. J lost 3 bases, V lost 2 bases, and 3 bases had no gene match. The CDR3 runs to 14 residues. The germline V gene encodes CDR1 KGHSH and CDR2 LQKENI. CDR3 sequence reads: CASSPRTGSYEQYF. For the CDR3, the DNA is TGTGCCAGCTCACCAAGGACAGGGAGCTACGAGCAGTACTTC.

As to this clone: Other DNA sequences of this sample code for an identical CDR3. The genes are TRBV7-2 and TRBJ2-1; D call uncertain. V was cut by 1 base and J by 5 bases, with 6 bases left in between. This CDR3 has 13 amino acids. CDR1 is SGHTA, CDR2 FQGNSA, per germline. This chain's CDR3 is CASSLGQNNEQFF. The CDR3 region has the DNA TGTGCCAGCAGCTTAGGTCAAAACAATGAGCAGTTCTTC. The whole variable domain, remainder taken from reference TRBV7-2 and TRBJ2-1, is GAGVSQSPSNKVTEKGKDVELRCDPISGHTALYWYRQSLGQGLEFLIYFQGNSAPDKSGLPSDRFSAERTGGSVSTLTIQRTQQEDSAVYLCASSLGQNNEQFFGPGTRLTVL.

This clone came up a few times. The chain combines TRBV19 with TRBJ1-1, with D possibly being TRBD1 (6 bases). Trimming cost V 3 bases and J 11 bases, with 10 bases left between them. CDR1 and CDR2 from the germline V gene are LNHDA and SQIVND (reference sequence). CDR3 length: 11 amino acids. The CDR3 nucleotides read TGTGCCAGTAGTATCTACAGGGTGGCTTTCTTT. Encoded protein: CASSIYRVAFF.

This chain uses TRBV2 with TRBJ1-2; 7 nucleotides line up with TRBD1. Germline V lookup: CDR1 SNHLY, CDR2 FYNNEI. V dropped 7 bases and J dropped 2; count of bases not matched to a gene: 7. The CDR3 is made up of 14 amino acids. The CDR3 here is CASTRTGSNYGYTF. The DNA for the CDR3 is TGTGCCAGCACTCGGACAGGATCCAACTATGGCTACACCTTC.

The rearrangement uses TRBV5-1 and TRBJ1-3, with D maybe TRBD1 (5 bases). The V gene's germline CDR1 is SGHRS and CDR2 YFSETQ. The V gene lost 1 base and the J gene lost 4 bases, with 9 bases spanning the gap. The CDR3 loop spans 14 amino acids. The CDR3 loop is CASSLFAGGNTIYF. CDR3 DNA: TGCGCCAGCAGCTTGTTCGCAGGGGGAAACACCATATATTTT.

The chain joins TRBV24-1 to TRBJ1-2; the match to TRBD1 covers 8 bases. Germline CDR1 KGHDR, CDR2 SFDVKD. The junction had 9 bases not matched to a gene; V was cut back by 3 bases and J by 7 bases. This CDR3 spans 15 amino acids. CDR3 residues: CATSDHVRGLSGYTF. For the CDR3, the DNA is TGTGCCACCAGTGATCACGTCAGGGGGCTGAGTGGCTACACCTTC.

The chain has TRBV27 and TRBJ1-2, with D possibly TRBD1 on 6 matching bases. The germline V and J ends were trimmed by 2 bases and 6 bases, with 7 bases remaining between them. The CDR3 covers 12 residues. From germline, CDR1 is MNHEY and CDR2 SMNVEV (reference sequence). CDR3 in amino acids: CASSLRGNGYTF. The CDR3, as DNA: TGTGCCAGCAGTTTAAGGGGGAATGGCTACACCTTC.

The V and J genes are TRBV27 and TRBJ1-2; 9 bases fit TRBD1. V lost 5 bases, J lost 7 bases, and 11 bases stayed unmatched. Germline CDR1 reads MNHEY; CDR2 reads SMNVEV (reference sequence). The CDR3 totals 15 residues. The CDR3 loop reads CASSPGTGPGGGYTF. For the CDR3, the DNA is TGTGCCAGCAGTCCCGGGACAGGGCCCGGGGGTGGCTACACCTTC.

The V and J genes are TRBV3-1 (or the pseudogene TRBV3-2) and TRBJ2-3; 10 bases fit TRBD1. Germline V gene sequence: CDR1 LGHDT, CDR2 YNNKEL (reference sequence). The CDR3 has 14 residues. V shed 3 bases and J 6 bases; nucleotides not matched to a gene: 3. The CDR3 here is CASSHRDRGDTQYF. The DNA for the CDR3 is TGTGCCAGCAGCCACCGGGACAGGGGCGATACGCAGTATTTT.

J is TRBJ2-7 and V is TRBV4-2; 13 nucleotides match TRBD2. The ends lost 1 base at V and 5 bases at J; junction bases unmatched: 2. CDR1 and CDR2 from the germline V gene are LGHNA and YNFKEQ. The CDR3 covers 15 residues. CDR3 DNA sequence: TGTGCCAGCAGCCAAGGGACTAGCGGGAGTAACGAGCAGTACTTC. Amino acids: CASSQGTSGSNEQYF.

This rearrangement joins TRBV11-2 to TRBJ2-1; D unresolved. The CDR3 contains 15 residues. Germline V gene sequence: CDR1 SGHAT, CDR2 FQNNGV. V was cut by 1 base and J by 7 bases, with 14 bases left in between. The CDR3 loop is CASSLVGRPANEQFF. The CDR3 region has the DNA TGTGCCAGCAGCTTAGTCGGCAGGCCGGCGAATGAGCAGTTCTTC.

The sample holds a few counts of this clone. The chain recombines TRBV7-2 with TRBJ1-4, with a possible D match to TRBD1 (5 bases). CDR3 length: 16 residues. The V and J ends lost 3 bases and 0 bases respectively, with 11 bases between them. The germline V gene has CDR1 SGHTA and CDR2 FQGNSA. In DNA, the CDR3 is TGTGCCAGCAGCTTGGGGGGAGGGACAACTAATGAAAAACTGTTTTTT. Translating gives CASSLGGGTTNEKLFF.